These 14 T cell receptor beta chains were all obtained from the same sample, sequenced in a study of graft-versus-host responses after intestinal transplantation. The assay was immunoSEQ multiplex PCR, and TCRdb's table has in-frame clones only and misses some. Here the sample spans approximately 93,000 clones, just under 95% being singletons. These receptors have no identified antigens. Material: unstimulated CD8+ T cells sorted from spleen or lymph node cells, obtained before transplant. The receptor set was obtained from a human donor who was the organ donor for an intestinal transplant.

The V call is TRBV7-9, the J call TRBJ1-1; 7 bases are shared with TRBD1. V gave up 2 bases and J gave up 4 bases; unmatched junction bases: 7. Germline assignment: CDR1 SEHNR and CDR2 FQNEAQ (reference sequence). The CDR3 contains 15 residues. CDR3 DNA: TGTGCCAGCAGCTTATCTCCGGACAGGATCACTGAAGCTTTCTTT. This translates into CASSLSPDRITEAFF.

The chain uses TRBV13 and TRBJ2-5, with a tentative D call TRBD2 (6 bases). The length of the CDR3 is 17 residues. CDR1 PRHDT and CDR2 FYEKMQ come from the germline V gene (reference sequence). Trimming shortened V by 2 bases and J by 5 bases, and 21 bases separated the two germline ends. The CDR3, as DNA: TGTGCCAGCAGCTTACGGGCCCACAGGAGGGCGCGGGAGACCCAGTACTTC. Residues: CASSLRAHRRARETQYF. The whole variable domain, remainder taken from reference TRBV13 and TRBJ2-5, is AAGVIQSPRHLIKEKRETATLKCYPIPRHDTVYWYQQGPGQDPQFLISFYEKMQSDKGSIPDRFSAQQFSDYHSELNMSSLELGDSALYFCASSLRAHRRARETQYFGPGTRLLVL.

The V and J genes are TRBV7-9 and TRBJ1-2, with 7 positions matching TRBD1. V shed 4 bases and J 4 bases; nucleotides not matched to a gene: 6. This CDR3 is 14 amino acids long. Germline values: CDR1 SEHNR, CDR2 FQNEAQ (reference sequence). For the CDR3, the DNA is TGTGCCAGCAGCTCAGACAGGGTTGGCTATGGCTACACCTTC. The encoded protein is CASSSDRVGYGYTF.

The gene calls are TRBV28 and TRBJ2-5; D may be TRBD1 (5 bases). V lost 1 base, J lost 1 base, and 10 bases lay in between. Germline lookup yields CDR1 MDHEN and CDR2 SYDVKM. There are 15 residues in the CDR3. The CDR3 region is CASSLSDSIQETQYF. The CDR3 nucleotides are TGTGCCAGCAGTTTATCTGACAGTATCCAAGAGACCCAGTACTTC.

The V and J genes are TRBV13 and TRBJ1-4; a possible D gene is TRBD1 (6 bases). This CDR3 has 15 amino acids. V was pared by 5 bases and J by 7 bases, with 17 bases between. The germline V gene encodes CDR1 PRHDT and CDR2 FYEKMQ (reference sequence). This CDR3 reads CASSPSSDRSEKLFF. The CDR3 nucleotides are TGTGCCAGCAGCCCCTCCTCGGACAGAAGTGAAAAACTGTTTTTT.

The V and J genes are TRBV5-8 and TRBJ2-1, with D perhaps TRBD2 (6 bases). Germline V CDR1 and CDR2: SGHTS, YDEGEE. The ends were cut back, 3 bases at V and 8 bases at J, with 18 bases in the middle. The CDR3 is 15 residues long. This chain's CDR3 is CASSWVWGDLDEQFF. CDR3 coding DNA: TGTGCCAGCAGCTGGGTGTGGGGGGATTTGGATGAGCAGTTCTTC.

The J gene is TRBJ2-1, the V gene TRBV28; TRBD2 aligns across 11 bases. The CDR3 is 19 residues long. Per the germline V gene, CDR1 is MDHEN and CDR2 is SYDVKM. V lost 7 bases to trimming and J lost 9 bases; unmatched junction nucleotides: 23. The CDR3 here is CASKKALLAGGSLFFEQFF. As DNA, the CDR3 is TGTGCCAGCAAGAAAGCCCTGCTAGCGGGAGGTTCACTTTTCTTTGAGCAGTTCTTC.

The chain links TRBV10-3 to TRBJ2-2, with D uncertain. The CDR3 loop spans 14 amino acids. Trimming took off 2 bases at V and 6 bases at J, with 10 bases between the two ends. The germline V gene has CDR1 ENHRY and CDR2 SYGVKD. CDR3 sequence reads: CAISEPDLAGELFF. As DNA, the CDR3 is TGTGCCATCAGTGAGCCAGACTTGGCCGGGGAGCTGTTTTTT.

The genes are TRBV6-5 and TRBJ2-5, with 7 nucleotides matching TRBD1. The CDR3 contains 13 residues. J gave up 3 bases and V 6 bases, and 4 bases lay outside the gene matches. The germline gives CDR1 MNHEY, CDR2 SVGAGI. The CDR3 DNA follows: TGTGCCAGCAGCTACCAGGGGGAAGAGACCCAGTACTTC. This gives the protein CASSYQGEETQYF.

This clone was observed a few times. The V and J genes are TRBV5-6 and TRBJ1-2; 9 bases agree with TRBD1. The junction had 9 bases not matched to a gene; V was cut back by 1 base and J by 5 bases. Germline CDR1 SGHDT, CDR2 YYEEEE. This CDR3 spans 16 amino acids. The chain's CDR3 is CASSLFSDRGRYGYTF. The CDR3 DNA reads TGTGCCAGCAGCTTGTTTTCGGACAGGGGAAGATATGGCTACACCTTC.

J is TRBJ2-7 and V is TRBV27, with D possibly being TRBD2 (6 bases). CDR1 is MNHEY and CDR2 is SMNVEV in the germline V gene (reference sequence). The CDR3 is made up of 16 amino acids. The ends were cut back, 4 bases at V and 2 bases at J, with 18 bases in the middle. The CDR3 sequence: CASSWLVGPGAYEQYF. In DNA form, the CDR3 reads TGTGCCAGCAGTTGGTTGGTAGGCCCGGGGGCCTACGAGCAGTACTTC.

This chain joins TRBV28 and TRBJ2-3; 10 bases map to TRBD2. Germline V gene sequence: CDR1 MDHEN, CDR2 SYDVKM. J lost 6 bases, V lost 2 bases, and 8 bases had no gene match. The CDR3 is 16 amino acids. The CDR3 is CASSLPTSGIGDTQYF. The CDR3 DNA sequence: TGTGCCAGCAGTTTACCCACTAGCGGGATAGGGGATACGCAGTATTTT.

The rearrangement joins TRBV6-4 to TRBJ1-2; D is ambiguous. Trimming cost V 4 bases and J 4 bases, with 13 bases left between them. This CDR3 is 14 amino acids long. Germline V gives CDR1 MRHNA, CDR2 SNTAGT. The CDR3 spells CASSGWTGFYGYTF. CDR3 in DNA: TGTGCCAGCAGTGGGTGGACGGGGTTCTATGGCTACACCTTC.

CDR3 nucleotides: TGTGCCAGCAGCGCTAGCGGGGGGGCCTCCGGGGAGCTGTTTTTT. Its translation: CASSASGGASGELFF. The rearrangement links TRBV9 to TRBJ2-2, with 12 positions matching TRBD2. The J segment lost 6 bases and the V segment lost 3 bases, leaving 3 bases of the junction unmatched. The CDR3 spans 15 residues. Germline lookup yields CDR1 SGDLS and CDR2 YYNGEE.